This T cell receptor (beta chain) was obtained from a study of blood T cell repertoires in COVID-19. The overall study: Whether acute or convalescent, the COVID-19 samples came from the United States, Italy and Spain.

The V end was cut by 10 bases, the J end by 4 bases, with 14 bases between. Germline V gives CDR1 LGHDT, CDR2 YNNKEL (reference sequence). The CDR3 has 12 residues. Participant age was roughly 18 to 90 years, and participants resided in about two dozen US areas. Participant reports of clinical history set cohort assignment. Sequencing was performed with immunoSEQ multiplex PCR; in TCRdb, only in-frame clones are kept and a portion is missing. The table records roughly 420,000 clones, around 87% of them present only once. The chain uses TRBV3-1 (or the pseudogene TRBV3-2) and TRBJ2-7, with D tentatively TRBD2 (6 bases). The material sequenced was PBMCs or T cells enriched from blood (not recorded which). This clonotype was obtained from a woman aged 30 to 39 with acute COVID-19. CDR3 DNA sequence: TGTGCCACCCCTAGACTAGTTTACGAGCAGTACTTC. Translated: CATPRLVYEQYF.